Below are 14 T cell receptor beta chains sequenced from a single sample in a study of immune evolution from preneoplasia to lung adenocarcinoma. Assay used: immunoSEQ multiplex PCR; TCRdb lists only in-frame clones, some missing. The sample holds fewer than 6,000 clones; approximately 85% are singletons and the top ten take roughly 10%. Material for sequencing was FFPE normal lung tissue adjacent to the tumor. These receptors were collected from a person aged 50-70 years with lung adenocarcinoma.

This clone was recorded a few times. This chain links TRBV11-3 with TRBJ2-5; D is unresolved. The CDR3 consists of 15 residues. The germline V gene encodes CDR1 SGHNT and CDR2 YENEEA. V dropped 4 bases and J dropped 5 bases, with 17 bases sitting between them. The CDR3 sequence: CASSSKSGIRETQYF. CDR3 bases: TGTGCCAGCAGCTCAAAAAGTGGCATTAGGGAGACCCAGTACTTC.

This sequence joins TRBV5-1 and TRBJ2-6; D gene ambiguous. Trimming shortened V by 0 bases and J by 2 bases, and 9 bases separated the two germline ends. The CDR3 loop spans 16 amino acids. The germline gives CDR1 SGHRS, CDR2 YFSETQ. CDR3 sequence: CASSLVAATGANVLTF. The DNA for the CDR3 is TGCGCCAGCAGCTTGGTAGCTGCGACTGGGGCCAACGTCCTGACTTTC.

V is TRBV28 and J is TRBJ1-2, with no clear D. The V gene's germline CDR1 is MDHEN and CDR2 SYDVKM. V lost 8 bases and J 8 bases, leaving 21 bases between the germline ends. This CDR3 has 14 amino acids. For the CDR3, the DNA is TGTGCCAGCGGTTCCGTGGGGTCTCTGGGGGGCTACACCTTC. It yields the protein CASGSVGSLGGYTF.

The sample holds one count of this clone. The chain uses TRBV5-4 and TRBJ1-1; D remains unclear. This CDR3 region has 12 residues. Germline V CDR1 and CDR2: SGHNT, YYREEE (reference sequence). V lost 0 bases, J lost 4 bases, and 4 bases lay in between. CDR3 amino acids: CASSLDSTEAFF. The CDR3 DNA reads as TGTGCCAGCAGCTTGGACAGCACTGAAGCTTTCTTT.

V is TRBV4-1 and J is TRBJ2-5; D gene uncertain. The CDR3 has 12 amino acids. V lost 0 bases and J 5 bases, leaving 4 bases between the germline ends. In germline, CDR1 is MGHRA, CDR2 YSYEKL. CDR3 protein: CASSQDRETQYF. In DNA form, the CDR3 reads TGCGCCAGCAGCCAAGATCGGGAGACCCAGTACTTC.

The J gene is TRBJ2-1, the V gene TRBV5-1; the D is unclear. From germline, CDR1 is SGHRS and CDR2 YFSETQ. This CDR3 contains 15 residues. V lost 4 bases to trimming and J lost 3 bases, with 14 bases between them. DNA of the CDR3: TGCGCCAGCAGCAGAGGACGGACGGACTACAATGAGCAGTTCTTC. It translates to CASSRGRTDYNEQFF.

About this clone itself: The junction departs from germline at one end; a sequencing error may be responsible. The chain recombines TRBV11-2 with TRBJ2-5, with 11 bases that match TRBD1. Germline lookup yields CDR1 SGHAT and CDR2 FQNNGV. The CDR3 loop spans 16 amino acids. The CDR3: CGSSTPGQGDQETQYF. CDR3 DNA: TGTGGCAGCAGCACGCCGGGACAGGGGGACCAAGAGACCCAGTACTTC.

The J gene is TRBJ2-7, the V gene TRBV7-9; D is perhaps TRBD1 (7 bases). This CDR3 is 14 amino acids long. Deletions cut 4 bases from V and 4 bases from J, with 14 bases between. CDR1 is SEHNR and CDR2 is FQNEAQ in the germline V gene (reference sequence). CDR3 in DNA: TGTGCCAGCAGCTCTCAGGGGGGTGTTTACGAGCAGTACTTC. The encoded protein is CASSSQGGVYEQYF.

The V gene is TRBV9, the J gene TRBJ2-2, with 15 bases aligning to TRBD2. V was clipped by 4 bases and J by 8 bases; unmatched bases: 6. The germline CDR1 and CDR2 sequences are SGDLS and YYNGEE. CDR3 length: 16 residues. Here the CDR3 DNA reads TGTGCCAGCAGCAAAGGGACTAGCGGGAGGTCGGGGGAGCTGTTTTTT. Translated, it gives CASSKGTSGRSGELFF.

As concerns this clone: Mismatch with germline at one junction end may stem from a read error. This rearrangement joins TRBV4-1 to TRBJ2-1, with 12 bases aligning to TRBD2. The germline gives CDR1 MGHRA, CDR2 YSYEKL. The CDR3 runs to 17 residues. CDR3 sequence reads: CASSQDETSGRYIEQFF. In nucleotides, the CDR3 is TGCGCCAGCAGCCAAGATGAAACTAGCGGGAGGTACATTGAGCAGTTCTTC.

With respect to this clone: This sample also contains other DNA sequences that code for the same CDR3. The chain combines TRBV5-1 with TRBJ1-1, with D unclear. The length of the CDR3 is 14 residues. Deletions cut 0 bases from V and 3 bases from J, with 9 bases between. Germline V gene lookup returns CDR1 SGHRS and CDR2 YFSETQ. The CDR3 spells CASSLAGGYTEAFF. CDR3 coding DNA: TGCGCCAGCAGCTTGGCCGGTGGGTACACTGAAGCTTTCTTT.

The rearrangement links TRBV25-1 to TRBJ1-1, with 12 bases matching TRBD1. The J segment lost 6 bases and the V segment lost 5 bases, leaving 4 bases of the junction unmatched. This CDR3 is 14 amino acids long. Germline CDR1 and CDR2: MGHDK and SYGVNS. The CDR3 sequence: CASSPGQGAAEAFF. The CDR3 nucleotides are TGTGCCAGCAGTCCGGGACAGGGGGCCGCTGAAGCTTTCTTT.

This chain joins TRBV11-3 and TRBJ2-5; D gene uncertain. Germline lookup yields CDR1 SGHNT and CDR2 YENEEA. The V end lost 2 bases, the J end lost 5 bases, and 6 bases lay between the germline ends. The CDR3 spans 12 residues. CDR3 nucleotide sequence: TGTGCCAGCAGCTTAATGGGGGAGACCCAGTACTTC. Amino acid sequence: CASSLMGETQYF.

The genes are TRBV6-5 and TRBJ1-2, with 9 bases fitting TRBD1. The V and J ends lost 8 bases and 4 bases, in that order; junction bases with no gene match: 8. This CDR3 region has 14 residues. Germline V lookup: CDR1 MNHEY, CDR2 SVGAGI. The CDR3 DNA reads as TGTGCCAGCGCCGGGACAGGGAAATCCTATGGCTACACCTTC. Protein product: CASAGTGKSYGYTF.